This T cell receptor (beta chain) was recorded in a study of T cell responses to AZD1222 COVID-19 vaccine. Study-level results: Sampling that yielded the repertoires occurred only after the peak T cell response. Vaccine-related CD4 TCRs covered spike, predominating at 160-218 and 743-854. Seropositive status at baseline applied to only a handful of AZD1222 recipients. The reported proportion of spike-specific TCRs targeting unmutated variant regions was nearly half.

Clones were read by immunoSEQ multiplex PCR, and TCRdb kept only the in-frame ones, dropping some. This repertoire shows 110,000 or so clones, 90% to 95% found once; its top ten account for 7.5%. The CDR3 covers 13 residues. Germline V gene lookup returns CDR1 SNHLY and CDR2 FYNNEI. Trimming pared 8 bases from V and 4 bases from J, leaving 12 bases between. Comments on this clone: The antigen is undetermined. Other nucleotide sequences in the sample specify the same CDR3.

V usage is TRBV2 and J usage is TRBJ2-1; tentatively, D is TRBD2 (5 bases). The receptor's source is an adult in good health. Specimen: peripheral blood, collected on day 0 of AZD1222 vaccination. The CDR3 here is CASGQEVYNEQFF. The CDR3 bases are TGTGCCAGCGGCCAGGAGGTTTACAATGAGCAGTTCTTC.